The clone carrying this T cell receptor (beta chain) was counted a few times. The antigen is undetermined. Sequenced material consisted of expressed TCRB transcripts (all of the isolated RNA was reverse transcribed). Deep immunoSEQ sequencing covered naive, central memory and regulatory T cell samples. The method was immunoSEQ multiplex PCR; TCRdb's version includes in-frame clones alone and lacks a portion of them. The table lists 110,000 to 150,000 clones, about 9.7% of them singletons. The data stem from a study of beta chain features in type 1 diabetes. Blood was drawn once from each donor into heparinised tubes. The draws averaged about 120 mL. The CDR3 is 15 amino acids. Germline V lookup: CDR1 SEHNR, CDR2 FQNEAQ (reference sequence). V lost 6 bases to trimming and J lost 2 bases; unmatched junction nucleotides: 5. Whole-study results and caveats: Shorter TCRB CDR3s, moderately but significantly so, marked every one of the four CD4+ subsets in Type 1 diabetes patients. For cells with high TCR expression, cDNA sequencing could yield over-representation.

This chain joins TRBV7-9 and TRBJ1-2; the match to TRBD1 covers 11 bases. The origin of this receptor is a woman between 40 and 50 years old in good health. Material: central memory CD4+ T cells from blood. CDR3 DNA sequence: TGTGCCAGCAGTCGAGGACAGGGGGCGAACTATGGCTACACCTTC. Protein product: CASSRGQGANYGYTF.